This T cell receptor beta chain is drawn from a study of blood T cell repertoires in COVID-19. Overall study context: T cells, B-cell-depleted T cells, or PBMCs supplied cDNA or gDNA.

TCRdb's copy holds only in-frame clones and misses some; the assay was immunoSEQ multiplex PCR. The sample has some 70,000 clones; 91% are singletons. The CDR3 has 16 amino acids. Germline-derived CDR1 and CDR2 are LGHDT and YNNKEL (reference sequence). V was pared by 4 bases and J by 7 bases, with 7 bases of the junction left unmatched. The TCR originated in a human donor with active COVID-19. The donor label of this sample is uncertain. Sequencing was carried out using peripheral blood. The V call is TRBV3-1 (or the pseudogene TRBV3-2), the J call TRBJ2-1; the match to TRBD2 covers 13 bases. The CDR3 reads CASSLGLAGVSNEQFF. The CDR3 coding sequence is TGTGCCAGCAGCCTCGGACTAGCGGGAGTAAGTAATGAGCAGTTCTTC.